One and the same sample provided the 12 T cell receptor beta chains below, sequenced in a study of blood T cell repertoires in COVID-19. Clones were read by immunoSEQ multiplex PCR, and TCRdb kept only the in-frame ones, dropping some. The sample carries roughly 62,000 clones, roughly 80% recorded once. The specimen was peripheral blood. The receptors were gathered from a human donor in a cohort sampled during active COVID-19.

The chain combines TRBV28 with TRBJ1-5; D remains ambiguous. CDR3 length equals 16 residues. Trimming took 6 bases from V and 4 from J, leaving 19 bases between them. Germline values: CDR1 MDHEN, CDR2 SYDVKM. CDR3 DNA sequence: TGTGCCAGCAGACTTCTTGAAACCACGGGAAATCAGCCCCAGCATTTT. Translated, it gives CASRLLETTGNQPQHF.

The V gene is TRBV7-3, the J gene TRBJ2-1; TRBD2 matches at 7 bases. With 5 bases clipped from V and 10 bases from J, the junction kept 11 bases outside the gene matches. The CDR3 consists of 14 residues. CDR1 is SGHTA and CDR2 is FQGTGA in the germline V gene. The CDR3 DNA reads as TGTGCCAGCAGCCCCCAGCGGGGACTTGGGGAGCAGTTCTTC. This codes for CASSPQRGLGEQFF.

The chain links TRBV2 to TRBJ2-1; 13 bases fit TRBD2. Germline V gene sequence: CDR1 SNHLY, CDR2 FYNNEI. Trimming took 6 bases from V and 3 from J; bases not matched to a gene: 5. The CDR3 runs 16 residues. The DNA for the CDR3 is TGTGCCAGCAGAGGGACTAGCGGGAAGGGCTACAATGAGCAGTTCTTC. Translated: CASRGTSGKGYNEQFF. The variable domain in full, with the rest retrieved from reference TRBV2 and TRBJ2-1, is EPEVTQTPSHQVTQMGQEVILRCVPISNHLYFYWYRQILGQKVEFLVSFYNNEISEKSEIFDDQFSVERPDGSNFTLKIRSTKLEDSAMYFCASRGTSGKGYNEQFFGPGTRLTVL.

The chain joins TRBV28 to TRBJ2-3, with D possibly being TRBD2 (6 bases). The CDR3 contains 14 residues. Germline-derived CDR1 and CDR2 are MDHEN and SYDVKM. Trimming stripped 6 bases from V and 0 bases from J, with 10 bases between. The CDR3, as DNA: TGTGCCAGCAGGGCCGGGACTAGCACAGATACGCAGTATTTT. As protein: CASRAGTSTDTQYF.

V gene TRBV3-1 (or the pseudogene TRBV3-2) combines with J gene TRBJ1-3; D is unresolved. The CDR3 extends over 16 amino acids. Trimming stripped 3 bases from V and 1 base from J, with 13 bases between. Germline CDR1 and CDR2: LGHDT and YNNKEL (reference sequence). The CDR3 loop is CASSHAVMGSGNTIYF. CDR3 nucleotides: TGTGCCAGCAGCCACGCGGTGATGGGTTCTGGAAACACCATATATTTT.

This chain uses TRBV27 with TRBJ2-7; D might be TRBD1 (6 bases). Germline V CDR1 and CDR2: MNHEY, SMNVEV (reference sequence). V dropped 6 bases and J dropped 3 bases, with 15 bases sitting between them. The CDR3 has 14 residues. For the CDR3, the DNA is TGTGCCAGCAGCCCAACTCGGGACAACTACGAGCAGTACTTC. It codes for CASSPTRDNYEQYF.

The chain couples TRBV7-2 to TRBJ1-2; 8 bases agree with TRBD1. There are 13 residues in the CDR3. CDR1 and CDR2 (germline): SGHTA, FQGNSA. The V gene end was trimmed by 5 bases and the J gene end by 6 bases; junction bases not matched to a gene: 5. CDR3 DNA sequence: TGTGCCAGCAGCCGACAGGGGCTAAATGGCTACACCTTC. Amino acids: CASSRQGLNGYTF. Looking up the rest from reference TRBV7-2 and TRBJ1-2 gives the full variable domain: GAGVSQSPSNKVTEKGKDVELRCDPISGHTALYWYRQSLGQGLEFLIYFQGNSAPDKSGLPSDRFSAERTGGSVSTLTIQRTQQEDSAVYLCASSRQGLNGYTFGSGTRLTVV.

This clone was seen ten or more times. The V call is TRBV19, the J call TRBJ2-5; 14 bases map to TRBD2. The junction had 2 bases not matched to a gene; V was cut back by 7 bases and J by 4 bases. Germline values: CDR1 LNHDA, CDR2 SQIVND (reference sequence). This CDR3 contains 14 residues. CDR3 loop: CASTGLAGAETQYF. DNA for the CDR3: TGTGCCAGTACGGGACTAGCGGGAGCAGAGACCCAGTACTTC.

This clone occurred once. The chain uses TRBV6-5 and TRBJ2-1; 7 bases map to TRBD2. Germline trimming cut 2 bases from V and 2 bases from J; bases unmatched to any gene: 3. Germline CDR1 MNHEY, CDR2 SVGAGI. The CDR3 spans 15 residues. CDR3 protein: CASSYSGRAYNEQFF. Here the CDR3 DNA reads TGTGCCAGCAGTTACAGTGGGAGGGCCTACAATGAGCAGTTCTTC.

The genes are TRBV6-5 and TRBJ2-7; TRBD2 is a possible D gene (6 bases). The germline V gene has CDR1 MNHEY and CDR2 SVGAGI. CDR3 length equals 14 residues. V dropped 6 bases and J dropped 0 bases, with 12 bases sitting between them. The CDR3 nucleotides are TGTGCCAGCAGGACCATTAGCGGCTCCTACGAGCAGTACTTC. Protein sequence: CASRTISGSYEQYF.

This sequence joins TRBV6-6 and TRBJ2-5; 10 bases match TRBD2. Trimming took 8 bases from V and 7 from J; bases not matched to a gene: 13. The CDR3 loop spans 15 amino acids. Germline CDR1 is MNHNY and CDR2 is SVGAGI (reference sequence). The CDR3 coding sequence is TGTGCCAGCCTGTTCGTTAGCGGGGGGTCCGGGACCCAGTACTTC. It translates to CASLFVSGGSGTQYF.

The V gene is TRBV28, the J gene TRBJ1-4; 10 bases map to TRBD1. Germline CDR1 is MDHEN and CDR2 is SYDVKM. With 6 bases clipped from V and 5 bases from J, the junction kept 6 bases outside the gene matches. This CDR3 region has 15 residues. The CDR3 loop reads CASSLLGQGNEKLFF. In DNA, the CDR3 is TGTGCCAGCAGCCTGTTGGGACAGGGGAATGAAAAACTGTTTTTT.